One sample yielded the 26 T cell receptor beta chains listed below, sequenced in a study of T cells in Graves' hyperthyroidism and ophthalmopathy. TCR beta CDR3 region amplification was performed from RNA transcripts. HTBI primers drove first-round RT-PCR of the TCR CDR3. Using its own MiXCR run on the multiplex PCR reads, TCRdb lists one record per CDR3 protein. Among fewer than 500,000 distinct CDR3 sequences listed, roughly 14% were seen once. The sequenced sample was blood. These receptor sequences come from a man between 25 and 39 years old with Graves' hyperthyroidism that later progressed to Graves' ophthalmopathy.

This clonotype appeared many times. This chain joins TRBV12-5 and TRBJ1-1, with 8 bases aligning to TRBD1. V shed 3 bases, J shed 4 bases, and the junction held 1 base outside the gene matches. CDR3 length: 13 amino acids. Germline V CDR1 and CDR2: LGHNT, FRNRAP. The CDR3 here is CASGLDRGTEAFF. CDR3 nucleotides: TGTGCTAGTGGTTTAGACAGGGGCACTGAAGCTTTCTTT.

This clonotype was detected ten times or more. The V call is TRBV7-9, the J call TRBJ2-2, with D perhaps TRBD1 (6 bases). Germline values: CDR1 SEHNR, CDR2 FQNEAQ (reference sequence). V lost 1 base and J lost 0, with 9 bases in between. This CDR3 comprises 16 residues. The CDR3 nucleotides are TGTGCCAGCAGCTTAGTGGGGGCTGCGAACACCGGGGAGCTGTTTTTT. It specifies CASSLVGAANTGELFF.

The CDR3 region has the DNA TGCGCCAGCAGCCAAGAAACGCGGGGCTTTGACTTTTATGGCTACACCTTC. This encodes CASSQETRGFDFYGYTF. The J gene is TRBJ1-2, the V gene TRBV4-1, with a tentative D call TRBD1 (5 bases). CDR3 length: 17 residues. Trimming removed 0 bases at V and 5 bases at J, with 19 bases between. Germline CDR1 and CDR2: MGHRA and YSYEKL.

This clonotype was found many times. The genes are TRBV7-9 and TRBJ2-5, with D possibly being TRBD1 (5 bases). The germline V gene encodes CDR1 SEHNR and CDR2 FQNEAQ (reference sequence). This CDR3 spans 14 amino acids. The V end lost 5 bases, the J end lost 2 bases, and 12 bases lay between the germline ends. This chain's CDR3 is CASSHLRAQETQYF. DNA of the CDR3: TGTGCCAGCAGCCACCTCAGGGCTCAAGAGACCCAGTACTTC.

This clonotype came up a few times. The V call is TRBV4-1, the J call TRBJ2-1, with no clear D. Germline V gene sequence: CDR1 MGHRA, CDR2 YSYEKL. V gave up 3 bases and J gave up 6 bases, with 9 bases separating them. The CDR3 length is 13 residues. This chain's CDR3 is CASSHVAGNEQFF. CDR3 sequence (DNA): TGCGCCAGCAGCCATGTGGCAGGCAATGAGCAGTTCTTC.

V and J are TRBV4-1 and TRBJ2-7, with D tentatively TRBD2 (5 bases). The V gene's germline CDR1 is MGHRA and CDR2 YSYEKL. CDR3 length: 12 amino acids. Trimming shortened V by 4 bases and J by 6 bases, and 10 bases separated the two germline ends. This CDR3 is CASSPRSGEQYF. In nucleotides, the CDR3 is TGCGCCAGCAGCCCCCGGAGCGGCGAGCAGTACTTC.

This clonotype occurred once. A read error may account for a junction end that differs from germline. V gene TRBV10-1 combines with J gene TRBJ2-2; the D gene is possibly TRBD1 (6 bases). Germline V CDR1 and CDR2: WNHNN, SYGVQD (reference sequence). The CDR3 spans 16 residues. The CDR3 DNA sequence: TGCGCCGGCAGTGAGCCGGGACATACGAACACCGGGGAGCTGTTTTTT. Amino acids: CAGSEPGHTNTGELFF.

This clonotype was detected a few times. This rearrangement joins TRBV9 to TRBJ2-2; D not resolved. CDR3 size: 12 residues. V lost 5 bases to trimming and J lost 5 bases, with 7 bases between them. From germline, CDR1 is SGDLS and CDR2 YYNGEE. The CDR3 spells CASSTPTGELFF. CDR3 coding DNA: TGTGCCAGCAGTACGCCTACCGGGGAGCTGTTTTTT.

The chain carries TRBV3-1 and TRBJ1-2, with no clear D. This CDR3 has 13 residues. Trimming removed 1 base from V and 3 bases from J, with 6 bases in between. Germline values: CDR1 LGHDT, CDR2 YNNKEL (reference sequence). The CDR3 sequence: CASSQAFYYGYTF. Here the CDR3 DNA reads TGTGCCAGCAGCCAAGCCTTTTACTATGGCTACACCTTC.

This clonotype was seen ten or more times. The V gene is TRBV7-2, the J gene TRBJ1-5, with unresolved D. Germline lookup yields CDR1 SGHTA and CDR2 FQGNSA. V lost 4 bases and J 3 bases, leaving 13 bases between the germline ends. This CDR3 is built from 15 residues. The CDR3 region is CASSSTPGSNQPQHF. CDR3 coding DNA: TGTGCCAGCAGCTCAACCCCGGGATCCAATCAGCCCCAGCATTTT.

The chain links TRBV15 to TRBJ2-7; 8 nucleotides agree with TRBD1. This CDR3 has 18 residues. CDR1 and CDR2 from the germline V gene are LNHNV and YYDKDF (reference sequence). V lost 2 bases and J lost 0; bases outside the gene matches: 12. CDR3 residues: CATSRLYRDRSYSYEQYF. The CDR3 DNA reads as TGTGCCACCAGCAGACTTTACCGGGACAGGTCATACTCCTACGAGCAGTACTTC.

In its sample, this clonotype was seen a few times. The V and J genes are TRBV29-1 and TRBJ1-1; no reliable D call. The CDR3 is made up of 11 amino acids. Germline V lookup: CDR1 SQVTM, CDR2 ANQGSEA. V lost 4 bases and J lost 4, with 7 bases in between. CDR3 sequence reads: CSVAGVTEAFF. Here the CDR3 DNA reads TGCAGCGTTGCCGGGGTCACTGAAGCTTTCTTT.

A few counts support this clonotype. The chain uses TRBV12-5 and TRBJ2-2; no clear D. Trimming left V 2 bases short and J 9 bases short, with 10 bases between. CDR1 is LGHNT, CDR2 FRNRAP, per germline. This CDR3 has 13 residues. This chain's CDR3 is CASGLHIVRELFF. Here the CDR3 DNA reads TGTGCTAGTGGTTTGCACATAGTCCGGGAGCTGTTTTTT.

Many counts were recorded for this clonotype. The chain has TRBV3-1 and TRBJ1-5; D remains ambiguous. The CDR3 is 13 amino acids. CDR1 is LGHDT, CDR2 YNNKEL, per germline (reference sequence). V lost 3 bases, J lost 1 base, and 4 bases lay in between. CDR3 bases: TGTGCCAGCAGCCAGGGGAGCAATCAGCCCCAGCATTTT. Protein product: CASSQGSNQPQHF.

This clonotype was recorded many times. The chain joins TRBV5-5 to TRBJ1-1, with D unresolved. Deletions cut 4 bases from V and 3 bases from J, with 13 bases between. Germline V CDR1 and CDR2: SGHKS, YYEKEE (reference sequence). The CDR3 consists of 14 residues. CDR3 amino acids: CASSPWTAHTEAFF. The CDR3 DNA sequence: TGTGCCAGCAGCCCATGGACTGCTCACACTGAAGCTTTCTTT.

This clonotype was seen ten or more times. This chain joins TRBV11-2 and TRBJ2-5, with 7 positions matching TRBD2. Germline trimming cut 5 bases from V and 4 bases from J; bases unmatched to any gene: 16. This CDR3 spans 17 amino acids. Germline assignment: CDR1 SGHAT and CDR2 FQNNGV. This chain's CDR3 is CASSPSGTQVGRETQYF. The DNA of the CDR3 is TGTGCCAGCAGCCCAAGCGGGACTCAGGTGGGAAGAGAGACCCAGTACTTC.

This chain joins TRBV24-1 and TRBJ1-5, with D maybe TRBD1 (5 bases). Germline V gene lookup returns CDR1 KGHDR and CDR2 SFDVKD. Trimming took 4 bases from V and 7 from J, leaving 13 bases between them. The CDR3 covers 14 residues. The CDR3 sequence: CATSESSGVQPQHF. In DNA, the CDR3 is TGTGCCACCAGTGAGTCTTCGGGGGTCCAGCCCCAGCATTTT.

In its sample, this clonotype was seen a few times. This sequence joins TRBV18 and TRBJ1-1; possibly TRBD1 for D (5 bases). The CDR3 is made up of 13 amino acids. V was shortened by 8 bases and J by 1 base, with 11 bases between the two germline ends. The germline V gene has CDR1 KGHSH and CDR2 LQKENI. CDR3 nucleotides: TGTGCCAGCCGGGGCCATGAGAACACTGAAGCTTTCTTT. It codes for CASRGHENTEAFF.

This clonotype appeared many times. The CDR3 nucleotides read TGTGCCAGCAGTTTGGGAGGGACTCTTAACTATGGCTACACCTTC. Protein sequence: CASSLGGTLNYGYTF. The chain employs TRBV12-3 or TRBV12-4 and TRBJ1-2; possibly TRBD1 for D (5 bases). The CDR3 has 15 residues. The germline V and J ends were trimmed by 3 bases and 1 base, with 12 bases remaining between them.

This clonotype was found a few times. The chain combines TRBV6-1 with TRBJ1-4; D might be TRBD1 (6 bases). Germline lookup yields CDR1 MNHNS and CDR2 SASEGT. Between the trimmed V and J ends, which lost 5 bases and 7 bases, there was a span of 17 bases. CDR3 length: 15 amino acids. CDR3 bases: TGTGCCAGCAGTCCACGACAGGCCTCCGGTGAAAAACTGTTTTTT. As protein: CASSPRQASGEKLFF.

J is TRBJ1-5 and V is TRBV4-1; 7 bases are a match to TRBD1. The CDR3 is made up of 16 amino acids. Germline V lookup: CDR1 MGHRA, CDR2 YSYEKL. V gave up 1 base and J gave up 5 bases; unmatched junction bases: 8. CDR3 bases: TGCGCCAGCAGCCAAGTGGGCGGGCAGGGGGATCAGCCCCAGCATTTT. Amino acids: CASSQVGGQGDQPQHF.

At least ten counts were recorded for this clonotype. The chain employs TRBV9 and TRBJ2-5; 8 nucleotides match TRBD1. CDR1 SGDLS and CDR2 YYNGEE come from the germline V gene. This CDR3 has 14 residues. The V segment lost 4 bases and the J segment 1 base; nucleotides outside the gene matches: 3. In DNA, the CDR3 is TGTGCCAGCAGCCTGGGACAGGCCCAAGAGACCCAGTACTTC. Its protein product is CASSLGQAQETQYF.

This clonotype was seen ten or more times. The rearrangement joins TRBV11-2 to TRBJ1-4, with TRBD1 matching 11 bases. Germline CDR1 is SGHAT and CDR2 is FQNNGV. CDR3 length: 15 amino acids. J gave up 7 bases and V 5 bases, and 6 bases lay outside the gene matches. CDR3 DNA sequence: TGTGCCAGCAGCATTGGACAGGGGGCTAGTGAAAAACTGTTTTTT. This translates into CASSIGQGASEKLFF.

Turning to this clonotype: This may come from a read error, since a much larger clone is one base off. The chain joins TRBV28 to TRBJ2-7; no reliable D call. This CDR3 is 14 amino acids long. Germline V gene sequence: CDR1 MDHEN, CDR2 SYDVKM. V dropped 2 bases and J dropped 3 bases, with 11 bases sitting between them. CDR3 amino acids: CASSLDGSLYEQYF. The CDR3 DNA is TGTGCCAGCAGTTTAGATGGAAGCCTCTACGAGCAGTACTTC.

The chain links TRBV6-1 to TRBJ2-7, with 8 nucleotides matching TRBD2. The length of the CDR3 is 15 residues. Germline-derived CDR1 and CDR2 are MNHNS and SASEGT. Losses at the gene ends were 3 bases for V and 5 bases for J; bases not matched to a gene: 9. Here the CDR3 reads CASSEDETSGNEQYF. For the CDR3, the DNA is TGTGCCAGCAGTGAGGATGAAACTAGCGGTAACGAGCAGTACTTC.

The V and J genes are TRBV6-1 and TRBJ2-1; D ambiguous. CDR1 MNHNS and CDR2 SASEGT come from the germline V gene. Trimming removed 4 bases from V and 8 bases from J, with 15 bases in between. The CDR3 runs 14 residues. CDR3 DNA sequence: TGTGCCAGCAGTGTAGCACCCCGTGGGGATGAGCAGTTCTTC. Its translation is CASSVAPRGDEQFF.